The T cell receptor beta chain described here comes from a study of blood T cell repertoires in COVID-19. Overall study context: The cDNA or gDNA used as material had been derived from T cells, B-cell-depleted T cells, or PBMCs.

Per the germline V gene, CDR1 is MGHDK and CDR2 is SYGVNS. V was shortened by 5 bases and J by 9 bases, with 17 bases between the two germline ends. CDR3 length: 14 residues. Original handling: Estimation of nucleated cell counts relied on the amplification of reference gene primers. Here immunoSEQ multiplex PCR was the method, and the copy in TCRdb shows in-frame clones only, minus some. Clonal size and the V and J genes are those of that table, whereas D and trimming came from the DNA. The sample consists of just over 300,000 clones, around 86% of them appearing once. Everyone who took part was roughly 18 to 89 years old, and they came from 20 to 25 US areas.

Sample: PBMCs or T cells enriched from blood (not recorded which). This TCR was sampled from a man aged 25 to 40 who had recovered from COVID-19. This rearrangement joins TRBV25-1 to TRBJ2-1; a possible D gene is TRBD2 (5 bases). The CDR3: CASSTPRDLFEQFF. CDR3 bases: TGTGCCAGCAGTACCCCCCGGGATCTCTTTGAGCAGTTCTTC. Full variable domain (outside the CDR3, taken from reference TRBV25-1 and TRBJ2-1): EADIYQTPRYLVIGTGKKITLECSQTMGHDKMYWYQQDPGMELHLIHYSYGVNSTEKGDLSSESTVSRIRTEHFPLTLESARPSHTSQYLCASSTPRDLFEQFFGPGTRLTVL.